This TCR beta chain was observed in a study of cytotoxic CD8 clonotypes in ibrutinib-treated CLL. Study-wide findings and caveats: Treatment saw public clonotypes, which were uncommon, either contract or stay stable. Baseline clonality, higher than in age-matched healthy donors, tracked circulating CD8+ T-cell counts. The study found clonality rose at ibrutinib response, then fell toward baseline at progression.

The V gene's germline CDR1 is SGHTA and CDR2 FQGNSA. Trimming removed 6 bases at V and 3 bases at J, with 11 bases between. The CDR3 is 14 residues long. About this clone: Antigen specificity is unknown.

The repertoire was sequenced with immunoSEQ multiplex PCR; TCRdb's copy has only in-frame clones and lacks some. The sample includes over 150,000 clones, around 70% of them seen just once. About 2.2 micrograms of genomic DNA, which was extracted from cryopreserved PBMCs, served as the material used for the TCR beta libraries. The source was PBMCs, collected after 24 months of ibrutinib treatment. This TCR came from a human donor with chronic lymphocytic leukemia. The chain carries TRBV7-2 and TRBJ2-2; D assignment may be TRBD1 or TRBD2 (5 bases each). The DNA of the CDR3 is TGTGCCAGCAGACCCGGGACCCACACCGGGGAGCTGTTTTTT. Encoded protein: CASRPGTHTGELFF.